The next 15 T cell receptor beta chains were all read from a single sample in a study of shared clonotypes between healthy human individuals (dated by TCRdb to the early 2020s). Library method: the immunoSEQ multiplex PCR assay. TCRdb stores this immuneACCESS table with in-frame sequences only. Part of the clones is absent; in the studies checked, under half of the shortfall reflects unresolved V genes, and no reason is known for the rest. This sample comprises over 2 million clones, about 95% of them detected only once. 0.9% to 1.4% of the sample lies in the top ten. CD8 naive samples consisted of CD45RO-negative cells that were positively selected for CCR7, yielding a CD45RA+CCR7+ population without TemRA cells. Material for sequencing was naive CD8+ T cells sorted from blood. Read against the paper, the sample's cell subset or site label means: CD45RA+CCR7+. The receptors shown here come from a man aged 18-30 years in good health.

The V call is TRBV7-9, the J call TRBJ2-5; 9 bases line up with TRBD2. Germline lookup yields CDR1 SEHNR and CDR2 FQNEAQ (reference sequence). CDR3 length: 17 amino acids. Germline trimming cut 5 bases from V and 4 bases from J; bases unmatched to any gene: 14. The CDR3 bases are TGTGCCAGCAGCCAGGCCGGGGAAAGCGGGGGGAGAGAGACCCAGTACTTC. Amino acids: CASSQAGESGGRETQYF. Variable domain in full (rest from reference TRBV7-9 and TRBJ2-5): DTGVSQNPRHKITKRGQNVTFRCDPISEHNRLYWYRQTLGQGPEFLTYFQNEAQLEKSRLLSDRFSAERPKGSFSTLEIQRTEQGDSAMYLCASSQAGESGGRETQYFGPGTRLLVL.

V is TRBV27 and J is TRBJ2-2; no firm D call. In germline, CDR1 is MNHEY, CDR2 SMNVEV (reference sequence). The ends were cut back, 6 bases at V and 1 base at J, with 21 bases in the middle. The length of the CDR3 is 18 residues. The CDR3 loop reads CASSHPPGGSMNTGELFF. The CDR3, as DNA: TGTGCCAGCAGCCACCCCCCGGGCGGCAGCATGAACACCGGGGAGCTGTTTTTT.

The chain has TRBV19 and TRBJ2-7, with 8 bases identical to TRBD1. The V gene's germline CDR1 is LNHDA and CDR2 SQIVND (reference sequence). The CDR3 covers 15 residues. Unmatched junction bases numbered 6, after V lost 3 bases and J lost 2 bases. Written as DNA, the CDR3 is TGTGCCAGTAGTATCCCCGGGACAGGTGCCTACGAGCAGTACTTC. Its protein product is CASSIPGTGAYEQYF.

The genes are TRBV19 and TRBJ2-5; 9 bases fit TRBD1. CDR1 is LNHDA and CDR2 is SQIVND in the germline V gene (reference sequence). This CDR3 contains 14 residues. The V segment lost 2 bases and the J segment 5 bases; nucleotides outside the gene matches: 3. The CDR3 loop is CASSITGGAETQYF. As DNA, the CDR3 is TGTGCCAGTAGTATAACAGGGGGCGCGGAGACCCAGTACTTC.

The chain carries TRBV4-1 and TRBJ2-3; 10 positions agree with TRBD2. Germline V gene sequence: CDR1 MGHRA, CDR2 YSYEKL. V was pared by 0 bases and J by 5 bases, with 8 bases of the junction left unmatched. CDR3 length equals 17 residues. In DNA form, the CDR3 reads TGCGCCAGCAGCCAAGATAGCCTAGCGGGAGAAATAGATACGCAGTATTTT. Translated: CASSQDSLAGEIDTQYF.

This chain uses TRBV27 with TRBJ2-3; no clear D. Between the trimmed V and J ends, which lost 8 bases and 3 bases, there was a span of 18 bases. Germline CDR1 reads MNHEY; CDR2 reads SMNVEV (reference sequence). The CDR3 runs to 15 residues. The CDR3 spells CASAVLWDETDTQYF. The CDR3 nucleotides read TGTGCCAGCGCCGTCTTATGGGATGAAACAGATACGCAGTATTTT.

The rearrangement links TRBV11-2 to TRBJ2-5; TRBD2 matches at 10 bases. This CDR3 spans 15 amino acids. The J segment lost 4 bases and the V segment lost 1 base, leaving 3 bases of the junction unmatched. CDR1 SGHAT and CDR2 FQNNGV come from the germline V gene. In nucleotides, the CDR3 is TGTGCCAGCAGCTTAGGTTGGACTAGCGGAGAGACCCAGTACTTC. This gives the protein CASSLGWTSGETQYF.

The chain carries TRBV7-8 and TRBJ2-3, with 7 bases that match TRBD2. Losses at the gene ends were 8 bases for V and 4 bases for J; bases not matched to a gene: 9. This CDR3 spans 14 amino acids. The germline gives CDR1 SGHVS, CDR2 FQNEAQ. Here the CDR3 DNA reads TGTGCCAGCTTCCAGTGGGAGGGAGCAGATACGCAGTATTTT. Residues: CASFQWEGADTQYF. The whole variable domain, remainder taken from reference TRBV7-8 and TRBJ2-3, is GAGVSQSPRYKVAKRGQDVALRCDPISGHVSLFWYQQALGQGPEFLTYFQNEAQLDKSGLPSDRFFAERPEGSVSTLKIQRTQQEDSAVYLCASFQWEGADTQYFGPGTRLTVL.

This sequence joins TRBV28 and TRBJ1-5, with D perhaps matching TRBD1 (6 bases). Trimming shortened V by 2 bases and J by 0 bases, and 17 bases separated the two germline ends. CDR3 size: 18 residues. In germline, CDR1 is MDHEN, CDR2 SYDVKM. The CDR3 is CASSLRTQGTDSNQPQHF. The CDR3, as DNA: TGTGCCAGCAGTTTAAGAACACAGGGCACCGATAGCAATCAGCCCCAGCATTTT.

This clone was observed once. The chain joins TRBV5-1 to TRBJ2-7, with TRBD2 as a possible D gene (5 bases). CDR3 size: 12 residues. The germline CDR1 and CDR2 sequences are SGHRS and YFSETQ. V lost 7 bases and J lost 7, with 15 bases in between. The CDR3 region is CASGEGGWEQYF. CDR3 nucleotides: TGCGCCAGCGGCGAGGGCGGGTGGGAGCAGTACTTC.

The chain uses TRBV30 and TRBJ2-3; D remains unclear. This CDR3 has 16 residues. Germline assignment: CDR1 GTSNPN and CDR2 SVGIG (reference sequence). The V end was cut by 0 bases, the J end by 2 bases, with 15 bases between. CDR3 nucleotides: TGTGCCTGGAGTGTACTGGCAAACCCCCACACAGATACGCAGTATTTT. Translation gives CAWSVLANPHTDTQYF. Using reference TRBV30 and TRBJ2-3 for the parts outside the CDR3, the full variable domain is SQTIHQWPATLVQPVGSPLSLECTVEGTSNPNLYWYRQAAGRGLQLLFYSVGIGQISSEVPQNLSASRPQDRQFILSSKKLLLSDSGFYLCAWSVLANPHTDTQYFGPGTRLTVL.

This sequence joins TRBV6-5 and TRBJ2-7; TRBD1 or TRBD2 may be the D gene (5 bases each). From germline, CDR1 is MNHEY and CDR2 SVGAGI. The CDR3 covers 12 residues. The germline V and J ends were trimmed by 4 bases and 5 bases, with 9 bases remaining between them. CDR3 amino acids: CASSWDGDEQYF. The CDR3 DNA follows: TGTGCCAGCAGTTGGGACGGAGACGAGCAGTACTTC.

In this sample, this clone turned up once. CDR3 loop: CASSAPSVLTYEQYF. The CDR3 bases are TGTGCCAGCAGCGCTCCCTCAGTTCTTACCTACGAGCAGTACTTC. The V and J genes are TRBV7-2 and TRBJ2-7; D uncertain. From germline, CDR1 is SGHTA and CDR2 FQGNSA. The CDR3 extends over 15 amino acids. V was cut by 5 bases and J by 2 bases, with 16 bases left in between.

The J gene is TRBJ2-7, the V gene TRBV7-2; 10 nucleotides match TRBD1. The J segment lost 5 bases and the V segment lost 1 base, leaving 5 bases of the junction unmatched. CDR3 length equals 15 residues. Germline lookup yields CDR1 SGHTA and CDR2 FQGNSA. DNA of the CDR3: TGTGCCAGCAGCTTAGTCGGACAGGGGGGGCACGAGCAGTACTTC. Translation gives CASSLVGQGGHEQYF.

CDR3 DNA: TGTGCCAGCAGCCTACTACCCAATACCGGGGAGCTGTTTTTT. Its protein is CASSLLPNTGELFF. V is TRBV11-2 and J is TRBJ2-2; D remains ambiguous. CDR1 and CDR2 from the germline V gene are SGHAT and FQNNGV. The CDR3 runs 14 residues. Trimming stripped 5 bases from V and 5 bases from J, with 12 bases between.